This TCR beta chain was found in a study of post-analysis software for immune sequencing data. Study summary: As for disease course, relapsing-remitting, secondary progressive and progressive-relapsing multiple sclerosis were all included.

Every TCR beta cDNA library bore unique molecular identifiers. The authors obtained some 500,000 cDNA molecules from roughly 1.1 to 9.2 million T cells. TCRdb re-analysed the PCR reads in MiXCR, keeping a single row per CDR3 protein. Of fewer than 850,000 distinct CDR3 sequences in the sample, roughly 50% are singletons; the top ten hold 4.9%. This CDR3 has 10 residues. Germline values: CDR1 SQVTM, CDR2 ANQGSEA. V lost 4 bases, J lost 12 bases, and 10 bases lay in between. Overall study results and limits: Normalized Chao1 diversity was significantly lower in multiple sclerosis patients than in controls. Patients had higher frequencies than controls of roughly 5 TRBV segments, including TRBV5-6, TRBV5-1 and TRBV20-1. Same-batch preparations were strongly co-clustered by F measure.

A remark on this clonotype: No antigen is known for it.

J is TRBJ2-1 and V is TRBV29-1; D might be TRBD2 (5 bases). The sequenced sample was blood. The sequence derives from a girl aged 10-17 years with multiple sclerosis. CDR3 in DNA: TGCAGCGTTGTAGCGCCGACGCAGTTCTTC. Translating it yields CSVVAPTQFF.